A single sample gave rise to the 30 T cell receptor beta chains below, sequenced in a study of cytomegalovirus exposure and HLA in healthy donors. PCR was performed using 60 Vbeta and 13 Jbeta primers. Sequencing used immunoSEQ multiplex PCR; TCRdb keeps in-frame clones, though not all of them. The sample table sets out 65,000 to 85,000 clones. Specimen: PBMCs. These TCRs come from a female donor in good health and CMV-seropositive.

This chain connects TRBV19 to TRBJ1-5, with 8 bases matching TRBD1. Germline V gene data show CDR1 as LNHDA and CDR2 as SQIVND (reference sequence). With 6 bases clipped from V and 0 bases from J, the junction kept 4 bases outside the gene matches. This CDR3 contains 15 residues. Here the CDR3 DNA reads TGTGCCAGTAGCCACGACAGGGGTAGCAATCAGCCCCAGCATTTT. This translates into CASSHDRGSNQPQHF.

This chain uses TRBV4-3 with TRBJ2-7, with TRBD2 as a possible D gene (5 bases). V was trimmed by 0 bases and J by 3 bases, leaving 15 bases between them. The CDR3 runs 16 residues. Germline V gene data show CDR1 as LGHNA and CDR2 as YSLEER. CDR3 protein: CASSQEVSGSYYEQYF. The CDR3 DNA sequence: TGCGCCAGCAGCCAAGAGGTCAGCGGTTCATACTACGAGCAGTACTTC.

V usage is TRBV5-4 and J usage is TRBJ2-3; 9 nucleotides align to TRBD2. The CDR3 loop spans 17 amino acids. J lost 5 bases, V lost 5 bases, and 15 bases had no gene match. CDR1 is SGHNT, CDR2 YYREEE, per germline (reference sequence). The CDR3 nucleotides read TGTGCCAGCAGAGATAGCGGGAGACCCCCGTCCCAAGATACGCAGTATTTT. Translated, it gives CASRDSGRPPSQDTQYF.

The rearrangement links TRBV4-3 to TRBJ2-1; 8 bases are shared with TRBD2. The CDR3 contains 16 residues. V shed 0 bases and J 5 bases; nucleotides not matched to a gene: 6. Germline CDR1 is LGHNA and CDR2 is YSLEER. The DNA for the CDR3 is TGCGCCAGCAGCCAAGAAAGCGGGAGTGGCCACAATGAGCAGTTCTTC. Its protein product is CASSQESGSGHNEQFF.

V usage is TRBV5-6 and J usage is TRBJ1-1, with D tentatively TRBD1 (6 bases). The germline V and J ends were trimmed by 0 bases and 4 bases, with 10 bases remaining between them. This CDR3 contains 14 residues. The V gene's germline CDR1 is SGHDT and CDR2 YYEEEE. In DNA form, the CDR3 reads TGTGCCAGCAGCTTGGAACAGGGAGCCACTGAAGCTTTCTTT. Encoded protein: CASSLEQGATEAFF.

This sequence joins TRBV6-5 and TRBJ2-3, with 9 bases identical to TRBD1. The V gene's germline CDR1 is MNHEY and CDR2 SVGAGI. Unmatched junction bases numbered 5, after V lost 2 bases and J lost 5 bases. This CDR3 is built from 15 residues. The CDR3 region is CASSYGTGKRDTQYF. CDR3 DNA sequence: TGTGCCAGCAGTTACGGGACAGGGAAAAGAGATACGCAGTATTTT.

In DNA form, the CDR3 reads TGCGCCAGCAGAACTAGCGGGACGTACGAGCAGTACTTC. This sequence encodes CASRTSGTYEQYF. V is TRBV5-1 and J is TRBJ2-7, with 10 bases identical to TRBD2. V was clipped by 5 bases and J by 4 bases; unmatched bases: 3. Germline V lookup: CDR1 SGHRS, CDR2 YFSETQ. This CDR3 is 13 amino acids long.

The chain uses TRBV5-6 and TRBJ2-5, with 8 bases aligning to TRBD1. The CDR3 is made up of 15 amino acids. Trimming removed 5 bases from V and 1 base from J; junction bases left unmatched: 7. The germline CDR1 and CDR2 sequences are SGHDT and YYEEEE. As DNA, the CDR3 is TGTGCCAGCAGTCGGACAGGGACGCTCCAAGAGACCCAGTACTTC. It codes for CASSRTGTLQETQYF.

This rearrangement joins TRBV18 to TRBJ2-3, with D perhaps matching TRBD2 (6 bases). The CDR3 runs to 15 residues. Germline lookup yields CDR1 KGHSH and CDR2 LQKENI. With 2 bases removed from V and 1 base from J, the gap between germline ends came to 10 bases. In DNA, the CDR3 is TGTGCCAGCTCACCAGATCCTAGCGGCACAGATACGCAGTATTTT. Protein sequence: CASSPDPSGTDTQYF. Drawing the rest from reference TRBV18 and TRBJ2-3, the complete variable domain is NAGVMQNPRHLVRRRGQEARLRCSPMKGHSHVYWYRQLPEEGLKFMVYLQKENIIDESGMPKERFSAEFPKEGPSILRIQQVVRGDSAAYFCASSPDPSGTDTQYFGPGTRLTVL.

V usage is TRBV9 and J usage is TRBJ1-4; unclear D gene. The CDR3 length is 14 residues. The germline V gene has CDR1 SGDLS and CDR2 YYNGEE. Deletions cut 0 bases from V and 1 base from J, with 4 bases between. CDR3 sequence (DNA): TGTGCCAGCAGCGTAGGTCTAACTAATGAAAAACTGTTTTTT. Translation: CASSVGLTNEKLFF.

The chain has TRBV5-5 and TRBJ1-2; no firm D call. This CDR3 contains 12 residues. The V and J ends lost 1 base and 10 bases respectively, with 11 bases between them. The germline V gene has CDR1 SGHKS and CDR2 YYEKEE (reference sequence). The CDR3: CASSLNLGVYTF. In DNA, the CDR3 is TGTGCCAGCAGCTTGAACCTGGGAGTCTACACCTTC.

The rearrangement joins TRBV6-1 to TRBJ1-1; no clear D gene. Germline V gene sequence: CDR1 MNHNS, CDR2 SASEGT. Trimming stripped 0 bases from V and 2 bases from J, with 4 bases between. The CDR3 length is 13 residues. The CDR3 here is CASSEAGNTEAFF. CDR3 nucleotide sequence: TGTGCCAGCAGTGAAGCGGGCAACACTGAAGCTTTCTTT.

This chain links TRBV29-1 with TRBJ2-1, with TRBD2 as a possible D gene (5 bases). Germline assignment: CDR1 SQVTM and CDR2 ANQGSEA. The V and J ends lost 2 bases and 6 bases respectively, with 14 bases between them. CDR3 length: 14 amino acids. CDR3 bases: TGCAGCGTTGAATTCGGACTCCTGGGCAATGAGCAGTTCTTC. It is translated as CSVEFGLLGNEQFF.

The chain recombines TRBV6-6 with TRBJ1-2, with 7 bases matching TRBD1. Germline V gene data show CDR1 as MNHNY and CDR2 as SVGAGI (reference sequence). The CDR3 runs to 15 residues. The trim removed 7 bases at V and 0 bases at J, leaving 8 bases unmatched. For the CDR3, the DNA is TGTGCCAGCAACGATGACAGGGAAGCTAACTATGGCTACACCTTC. Its protein is CASNDDREANYGYTF.

The chain is built from TRBV5-1 and TRBJ2-1; 7 nucleotides match TRBD1. With V trimmed by 0 bases and J by 8 bases, 11 bases remained unmatched. This CDR3 spans 16 amino acids. Germline CDR1 is SGHRS and CDR2 is YFSETQ. In DNA form, the CDR3 reads TGCGCCAGCAGCTTGGGTCTTACGGCAGGGGGACATGAGCAGTTCTTC. Its translation: CASSLGLTAGGHEQFF.

The J gene is TRBJ1-3, the V gene TRBV7-2; D gene ambiguous. Looked up from germline, CDR1 is SGHTA and CDR2 is FQGNSA. CDR3 length: 16 amino acids. Trimming removed 5 bases from V and 0 bases from J, with 14 bases in between. The CDR3 protein is CASSHGDPSSGNTIYF. The CDR3 DNA is TGTGCCAGCAGCCACGGGGATCCTAGCTCTGGAAACACCATATATTTT.

V gene TRBV5-1 combines with J gene TRBJ1-1, with 11 nucleotides matching TRBD1. V trimming: 4 bases; J trimming: 1 base; junction bases outside the gene matches: 0. CDR1 is SGHRS, CDR2 YFSETQ, per germline. This CDR3 region has 14 residues. The CDR3 region has the DNA TGCGCCAGCAGCGGGACAGGGGGGAACACTGAAGCTTTCTTT. This codes for CASSGTGGNTEAFF.

The chain couples TRBV30 to TRBJ2-5; D ambiguous. There are 13 residues in the CDR3. The V gene lost 4 bases and the J gene lost 2 bases, with 11 bases spanning the gap. Germline V gene lookup returns CDR1 GTSNPN and CDR2 SVGIG (reference sequence). The CDR3 is CAWNRYGQETQYF. CDR3 nucleotides: TGTGCCTGGAATCGCTACGGGCAAGAGACCCAGTACTTC.

The J gene is TRBJ2-3, the V gene TRBV29-1; 10 positions match TRBD1. Germline trimming cut 7 bases from V and 4 bases from J; bases unmatched to any gene: 8. The length of the CDR3 is 14 residues. Looked up from germline, CDR1 is SQVTM and CDR2 is ANQGSEA. CDR3 coding DNA: TGCAGCGCCCATCGACAGGGGGCGTCAGATACGCAGTATTTT. Translated, it gives CSAHRQGASDTQYF.

The rearrangement links TRBV4-1 to TRBJ2-7; TRBD1 aligns across 8 bases. Germline CDR1 reads MGHRA; CDR2 reads YSYEKL. CDR3 length: 16 amino acids. The ends lost 0 bases at V and 5 bases at J; junction bases unmatched: 9. CDR3 DNA sequence: TGCGCCAGCAGCCAAGAGGGAACAGGGGGTGTCCACGAGCAGTACTTC. Its translation is CASSQEGTGGVHEQYF.

V usage is TRBV2 and J usage is TRBJ1-1, with 11 bases that match TRBD1. CDR1 is SNHLY and CDR2 is FYNNEI in the germline V gene. CDR3 length: 13 amino acids. Trimming took 5 bases from V and 7 from J; bases not matched to a gene: 3. In DNA form, the CDR3 reads TGTGCCAGCAGTAGGGACAGGGGGGGTGAAGCTTTCTTT. Its translation: CASSRDRGGEAFF.

The V call is TRBV28, the J call TRBJ2-7; D might be TRBD2 (5 bases). V lost 5 bases and J lost 3, with 14 bases in between. The CDR3 loop spans 14 amino acids. Per germline, CDR1 MDHEN and CDR2 SYDVKM. CDR3 in DNA: TGTGCCAGCAGTACCTGGGAGCTACTCTACGAGCAGTACTTC. Protein sequence: CASSTWELLYEQYF.

The V and J genes are TRBV4-2 and TRBJ1-4, with 7 nucleotides matching TRBD1. Germline CDR1 is LGHNA and CDR2 is YNFKEQ. There are 15 residues in the CDR3. V was clipped by 3 bases and J by 4 bases; unmatched bases: 5. CDR3 protein: CASSHKGQLNEKLFF. Written as DNA, the CDR3 is TGTGCCAGCAGCCACAAGGGACAGCTTAATGAAAAACTGTTTTTT.

The chain carries TRBV18 and TRBJ2-2, with 10 bases identical to TRBD2. CDR3 length: 19 amino acids. CDR1 and CDR2 from the germline V gene are KGHSH and LQKENI. J lost 0 bases, V lost 3 bases, and 10 bases had no gene match. Here the CDR3 DNA reads TGTGCCAGCTCACCTCTTGTTCTAGCGGGAGCTTCGAACACCGGGGAGCTGTTTTTT. Protein: CASSPLVLAGASNTGELFF.

The chain employs TRBV6-6 and TRBJ2-7; TRBD2 is a possible D gene (6 bases). V lost 6 bases, J lost 3 bases, and 18 bases lay in between. Germline CDR1 and CDR2: MNHNY and SVGAGI (reference sequence). This CDR3 has 15 amino acids. Here the CDR3 reads CASRNGGFASYEQYF. For the CDR3, the DNA is TGTGCCAGCAGGAATGGGGGGTTTGCCAGCTACGAGCAGTACTTC.

The rearrangement joins TRBV6-6 to TRBJ1-2, with TRBD1 as a possible D gene (5 bases). Germline loops: CDR1 MNHNY, CDR2 SVGAGI (reference sequence). The CDR3 loop spans 16 amino acids. V was pared by 0 bases and J by 0 bases, with 11 bases between. The CDR3 protein is CASSYSAGEANYGYTF. The CDR3 DNA reads TGTGCCAGCAGTTACTCGGCGGGGGAGGCTAACTATGGCTACACCTTC.

The rearrangement links TRBV29-1 to TRBJ2-7, with TRBD2 identical over 13 bases. With 3 bases clipped from V and 0 bases from J, the junction kept 5 bases outside the gene matches. CDR1 is SQVTM and CDR2 is ANQGSEA in the germline V gene. This CDR3 has 16 residues. The CDR3 sequence: CSVEGLAGRVSYEQYF. CDR3 nucleotides: TGCAGCGTTGAGGGACTAGCGGGACGGGTCTCCTACGAGCAGTACTTC.

V gene TRBV7-2 combines with J gene TRBJ1-2; D uncertain. Germline V gene lookup returns CDR1 SGHTA and CDR2 FQGNSA. With 2 bases removed from V and 6 bases from J, the gap between germline ends came to 13 bases. The CDR3 length is 14 residues. The CDR3 region has the DNA TGTGCCAGCAGCTTATCACAGACCCTCGATGGCTACACCTTC. Protein: CASSLSQTLDGYTF.

This CDR3 is CATRTAYSNQPQHF. The CDR3 DNA follows: TGTGCCACCCGGACAGCTTATAGCAATCAGCCCCAGCATTTT. The V call is TRBV19, the J call TRBJ1-5; perhaps TRBD1 as D (6 bases). V was trimmed by 10 bases and J by 0 bases, leaving 13 bases between them. This CDR3 comprises 14 residues. CDR1 is LNHDA, CDR2 SQIVND, per germline (reference sequence).

The CDR3 DNA follows: TGCGCCAGCAGCATAGCGCTTCCCTACGAGCAGTACTTC. Protein: CASSIALPYEQYF. This sequence joins TRBV5-1 and TRBJ2-7; D perhaps matches TRBD2 (5 bases). V lost 4 bases to trimming and J lost 2 bases, with 10 bases between them. The CDR3 covers 13 residues. CDR1 is SGHRS, CDR2 YFSETQ, per germline.